This T cell receptor (beta chain) was found in a study of identical twins. This clonotype was counted ten times or more. TCRdb reprocessed the 5' RACE reads via MiXCR and lists one record per CDR3 protein. The top ten hold approximately 7% of the sample, which has over 250,000 distinct CDR3 sequences, 8% to 9.5% seen once. V lost 3 bases and J lost 6, with 11 bases in between. Per the germline V gene, CDR1 is DFQATT and CDR2 is SNEGSKA (reference sequence). The CDR3 is made up of 12 amino acids. The data were also submitted as part of a second study, on yellow fever vaccine responses in identical twins.

This chain uses TRBV20-1 with TRBJ1-2; D remains unclear. The clonotype comes from a woman aged 18-29 years in good health. The sample was CD8+ T cells sorted from blood. CDR3 bases: TGCAGTGCTAGGTCCTTGGCGGATGGCTACACCTTC. Its translation: CSARSLADGYTF.